The clone carrying this TCR beta chain was seen just once. The antigen is unknown. This sample is drawn from a study of T cells and copy number aberrations in small-cell lung cancer. Notes on the study in general: Findings need validation given the study's small sample size. The tissue was entirely formalin-fixed and paraffin-embedded, which is known to produce sequencing artifacts.

Donors had limited-stage small-cell lung cancer, resected between about 2007 and 2021. All donors had upfront surgery without preoperative chemotherapy, radiotherapy or any immunotherapy. Generated by immunoSEQ multiplex PCR, the TCRdb table keeps only in-frame clones and is missing some. The data hold about 1,300 clones, with about four fifths observed a single time. Sequencing was done on a sample of tumor tissue. The source is a woman aged 45-59 years with small cell lung cancer.

CDR3 coding DNA: TGTGCCAGCGGGACGGGAGACTTCAAAAACATTCAGTACTTC. Protein product: CASGTGDFKNIQYF. The chain uses TRBV27 and TRBJ2-4; tentatively, D is TRBD2 (6 bases). The germline CDR1 and CDR2 sequences are MNHEY and SMNVEV (reference sequence). With 8 bases removed from V and 3 bases from J, the gap between germline ends came to 14 bases. The CDR3 is made up of 14 amino acids.